This entry describes one T cell receptor (beta chain). Per the original data handling: From reference gene primer amplification, estimates of nucleated cell counts were derived. The protocol was immunoSEQ multiplex PCR, while the TCRdb copy is restricted to in-frame clones and leaves out a portion. Clone size and the V and J calls come from that table; the DNA yielded D and trimming. Among some 81,000 clones, roughly 88% were seen once, and the ten largest hold roughly 1%. The data stem from a study of blood T cell repertoires in COVID-19. Study background: The United States, Italy and Spain provided the acute and convalescent COVID-19 samples.

The CDR3 runs to 14 residues. Input material: peripheral blood. This sequence joins TRBV21-1 and TRBJ2-1; the table's D call of TRBD2 was not tested on the DNA. TRBV21-1 is annotated as a pseudogene. This receptor was identified in a woman in her 50s in a cohort sampled during active COVID-19. Written as DNA, the CDR3 is TGTGCCAGCAGCGGCTGGACTAGCGTGAGAGAGCAGTTCTTC. This gives the protein CASSGWTSVREQFF.